Sequencing of this T cell receptor (beta chain) was carried out in a study of blood T cell repertoires in COVID-19. Participants were placed into cohorts based on the clinical history they reported. Source study methods: By means of reference gene primer amplification, nucleated cell counts were estimated. Profiled with immunoSEQ multiplex PCR; TCRdb holds only in-frame clones, not every one. That table is the source of V, J and clone size, and D and trimming were worked out from the DNA. The sample consists of approximately 290,000 clones, 85% to 90% of them appearing once. This CDR3 is 19 amino acids long. Looked up from germline, CDR1 is SEHNR and CDR2 is FQNEAQ (reference sequence). V shed 5 bases, J shed 1 base, and the junction held 11 bases outside the gene matches.

What was sequenced was PBMCs or T cells enriched from blood (not recorded which). The receptor comes from a woman aged 18-30 years with acute COVID-19. V is TRBV7-9 and J is TRBJ2-1, with 13 bases that match TRBD2. CDR3 nucleotide sequence: TGTGCCAGCAGCCAAATCGGACTAGCGGGAGTTTGGTCCTACAATGAGCAGTTCTTC. Translation: CASSQIGLAGVWSYNEQFF.